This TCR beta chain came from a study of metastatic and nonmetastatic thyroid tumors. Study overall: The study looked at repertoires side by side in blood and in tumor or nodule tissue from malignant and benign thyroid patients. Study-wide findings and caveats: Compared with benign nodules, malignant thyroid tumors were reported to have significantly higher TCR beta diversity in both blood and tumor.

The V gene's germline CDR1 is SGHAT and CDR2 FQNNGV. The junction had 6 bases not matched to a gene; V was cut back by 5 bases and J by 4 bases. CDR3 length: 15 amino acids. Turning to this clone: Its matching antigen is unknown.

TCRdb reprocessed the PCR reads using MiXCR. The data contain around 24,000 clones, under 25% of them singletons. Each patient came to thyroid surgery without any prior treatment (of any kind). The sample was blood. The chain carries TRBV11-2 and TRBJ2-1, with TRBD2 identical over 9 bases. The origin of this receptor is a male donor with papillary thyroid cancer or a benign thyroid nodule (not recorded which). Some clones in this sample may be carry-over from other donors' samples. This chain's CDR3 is CASSPGLARYNEQFF. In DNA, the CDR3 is TGTGCCAGCAGCCCCGGACTAGCGAGATACAATGAGCAGTTCTTC. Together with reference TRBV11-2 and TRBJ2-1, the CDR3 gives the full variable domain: EAGVAQSPRYKIIEKRQSVAFWCNPISGHATLYWYQQILGQGPKLLIQFQNNGVVDDSQLPKDRFSAERLKGVDSTLKIQPAKLEDSAVYLCASSPGLARYNEQFFGPGTRLTVL.